This T cell receptor (beta chain) was captured by sequencing in a study of technical replicates of blood from a handful of donors. The CDR3 extends over 15 amino acids. Germline-derived CDR1 and CDR2 are MGHRA and YSYEKL. V lost 3 bases and J lost 7; bases outside the gene matches: 8. Here immunoSEQ multiplex PCR was the method, and the copy in TCRdb shows in-frame clones only, minus some. The profile shows approximately 58,000 clones, about 82% of them singletons. The chain combines TRBV4-1 with TRBJ2-1; 8 nucleotides line up with TRBD2. Sequencing was done on a sample of PBMCs. The TCR was taken from a human donor in good health. Some clones in this sample may be carry-over from other donors' samples. As DNA, the CDR3 is TGCGCCAGCAGCCATCCGGGACTAGTCTCGAATGAGCAGTTCTTC. Encoded protein: CASSHPGLVSNEQFF.